This T cell receptor beta chain is from a study of cytomegalovirus exposure and HLA in healthy donors (dated by TCRdb to 2016 to 2017). Study-level background: According to an earlier analysis of 587 of the donors, about 179 million T cells yielded 117 million unique TCR beta sequences and less than 300 Gb of sequence data. An early release that covered several hundred HLA-typed donors contained 250 to 350 gigabases of sequencing data and 65 million to 100 million unique TCR sequences. The genetic ancestry cluster associated with self-reported Caucasian donors included about four fifths of the 398 genotyped donors. The aim of the study was to test whether cataloging public T cell receptors could identify signatures of past pathogen exposure. The study profiled the T cell repertoires of 666 subjects by immunosequencing and related them to cytomegalovirus serostatus. A separate validation cohort of about 110 different subjects was used in addition to the roughly 670-subject first cohort. The study combined high-throughput TCR immunosequencing, statistical association of individual TCRs with disease status, and machine learning to predict cytomegalovirus infection status. To study patterns of TCR occurrence, a later analysis re-analyzed previously published TCR beta repertoires from 666 donors and added high-resolution HLA genotyping. Rather than drawing on any new phenotypic data, the later analysis identified candidate immune exposures from TCR beta sequences and the way those sequences occurred across donors. An earlier analysis of a few hundred of the donors applied high-throughput TCR beta sequencing to assess whether each TCR beta V gene segment acted as functional or pseudogenic. Donor age, sex, ethnicity and CMV serostatus were compiled alongside the repertoire data. A later genetic analysis used genome-wide SNP genotypes for about three fifths of the roughly 700 donors, treating that subset as a discovery cohort. All discovery cohort repertoires had been generated on a single sequencing platform. HLA typing covered class I and class II loci at four-digit resolution. The number of donors typed differed by locus, with about 620-630 for A, B, C, DRB1 and DQB1, more than 500 for DQA1, over 600 for DPA1, and approximately 470 for DPB1. Four or five DR-DQ haplotypes were handled as single units for association and clustering, since linkage in the cohort was strong. Across 398 genotyped donors of the cohort, an average of 235,054 unique TCR beta nucleotide sequences per donor were sequenced, and 15% to 20% of those sequences were non-productive.

To note about this clone: The specificity of this receptor is unknown.

In total, roughly 670 healthy bone marrow donors made up the cohort. At the time of sampling, all cohort members were nominally healthy, though unrecorded immune exposures were likely present. The donor tested CMV seronegative and was one of the 352 seronegative cohort members. Every donor gave a peripheral blood sample, and the peripheral blood mononuclear cells from that sample were used for TCR beta sequencing. Genomic DNA was extracted from the blood cell samples with the Qiagen DNeasy Blood Extraction Kit. From cysteine to phenylalanine, the CDR3 is 14 amino acids long. The sequence is cut down to CDR3 DNA, 42 bases in frame from base 1. The method was the immunoSEQ multiplex PCR assay. For the multiplex PCR, a mixture combining 60 forward primers for TCR Vbeta segments and 13 reverse primers for TCR Jbeta segments was used. The CDR3 region of rearranged TCR beta genes was amplified from genomic DNA with a multiplex PCR assay. The amplified TCR beta libraries were sequenced on the Illumina HiSeq System as 87-base-pair reads. Per the source publication's procedure: In a later analysis, some 80 million unique TCR beta chains were counted across the approximately 640 repertoires, and approximately 11 million of these chains were shared by at least two donors. A nearest-neighbor algorithm error-corrected the raw reads and collapsed the reads into unique sequences, merging closely related sequences to remove PCR and sequencing errors. V, D and J gene segments were assigned by aligning CDR3 sequences to IMGT reference sequences. For a sequence to be retained, at least a six-nucleotide match to both a V gene segment and a J gene segment was required. Rearrangements were classified as productive when the CDR3 lacked stop codons and remained in frame with V and J, and all other rearrangements were classified as non-productive. CDR3 was defined according to IMGT convention as the region running from the second conserved V-encoded cysteine to the conserved J-encoded phenylalanine. Sequences without an unambiguous match to a single V gene segment were excluded from the earlier analysis of almost 600 of the donors. An earlier analysis of 587 of the donors classified V segments as functional when productive rearrangements were above 56.7% and as segregating when the standard deviation between donors was above 5%. A statistical classification framework was developed to diagnose cytomegalovirus status using the catalog of TCR beta chain sequences. V and J gene assignment, in a later analysis, came from comparing TCR nucleotide sequences with IMGT/GENE-DB human TR gene sequences. The TCRdist pipeline was used in a later analysis to assign CDR3 sequences and most-parsimonious VDJ recombination scenarios. In a later analysis, every TCR beta chain was defined by the combination of its CDR3 amino acid sequence and its V-gene family, and reads without a unique V-gene family were dropped. As a way to deal with suspected cross-contamination and a sequencing artifact, a later analysis dropped under 600 nucleotide sequences that were highly shared and had low generation probability. In a later analysis, a clonal expansion index for each public chain was calculated from normalized within-repertoire ranks of inferred template counts. A later analysis computed generation probabilities with a VDJ recombination model fitted to out-of-frame rearrangements, and checked the results against IGoR. In a later analysis, hypergeometric tests were used to score TCR-TCR, TCR-HLA and TCR-CMV co-occurrence, with a repertoire-size bias correction applied to TCR pairs. To estimate false discovery rates, a later analysis permuted the HLA or CMV assignments 20 times. In a later analysis, co-occurring TCRs were grouped with DBSCAN, and TCRdist sequence similarity was added when clustering was performed within HLA-allele-positive subsets. Co-occurrence clustering excluded repertoires with fewer than 30,000 or more than 120,000 public chains, plus five with anomalous nucleotide sharing. What TCRdb holds here is the immuneACCESS table cut down to in-frame rearrangements. Part of the clones is not present; checked against another copy, under half of the missing clones reflect an unresolved V gene, and the others are unexplained. The V and J calls and clone size are taken from that table; D and trimming were inferred from the DNA. This sample's table lists 140,000 to 150,000 clones. The ten largest clones add up to around 0.96% of the sample.

Results the study describes overall, beyond this receptor: Because HLA typing was unavailable for some donors at each locus, only the typed subset was used in association tests. In vitro tests confirmed that a few of the cytomegalovirus-associated TCR beta chains recognize cytomegalovirus antigens. Because counts were too low, roughly 16 rarely observed V segments, including chromosome 9 orphons, were left out of the earlier analysis of some 640 of the donors. The classifier was reported to diagnose cytomegalovirus status with high specificity and sensitivity in both the original and validation cohorts. According to the authors, the approach could potentially be generalized to other disease states and immunological phenotypes. Most CMV-associated TCR beta chains appeared to be HLA-restricted in a later analysis, and the HLA associations seemed to be driven largely by CMV exposure. In a later genetic analysis, fewer N-insertions in productive TCRs were reported among donors in an Asian-associated ancestry cluster than the roughly 700-donor mean. Presence/absence analyses assumed roughly uniform sequencing depth across donors, an assumption that may not hold. Linkage disequilibrium might explain the correlated functional status among segregating V segments, but an unknown experimental factor could not be excluded. An earlier analysis of approximately 590 of the donors showed that most TCR beta V segments appeared in productive rearrangements either about 87% or about 30% of the time, which broadly matched IMGT annotations. Several of the top co-occurrence clusters appeared to be linked to parvovirus B19, influenza, CMV and Epstein-Barr virus, according to a later analysis. At a false discovery rate of 0.05, a later analysis linked around 17,000 TCR beta sequences to specific HLA alleles. A total of 164 TCR beta chains were listed by the study as associated with cytomegalovirus. A further reported finding was that TCR beta sequences accurately predicted the HLA-A and HLA-B alleles for most subjects in the first cohort. In a later analysis, TCR association rates were found to vary across HLA loci, with the most associated TCRs seen for DRB1 alleles and the fewest for HLA-C alleles. The cohort was sequenced for TCR beta chains only, and without alpha or paired-chain data the features that could be detected were limited. Most TCR sequences were seen in very few donors, while some public TCRs were found in many individuals. Because the 87-base-pair reads could not distinguish some IMGT-functional V segments, including TRBV6-2 and TRBV6-3, those segments were excluded. An association between a missense DCLRE1C variant and V-gene and J-gene trimming of TCR beta chains was found in a later genetic analysis and replicated in an independent cohort. Assigning TCR associations to individual alleles was difficult when HLA alleles, especially DR and DQ, strongly co-occurred. In a later analysis, HLA-associated TCR beta chains showed more clonal expansion and lower generation probabilities than non-associated chains that were equally common. A group of highly shared sequence variants was considered likely to be a technical artifact of the sequencing pipeline. Immune exposure information for the cohort was limited to CMV serostatus.

The sequenced sample was PBMCs. This sequence uses TRBV12-1 and TRBJ2-1; TRBD2 was called by the table and not checked on the DNA. TRBV12-1 is given as a pseudogene. This sequence was found in a male donor in good health and CMV-seronegative. The CDR3 loop reads CASSLTGGRNEQFF. The DNA is as follows: TGTGCCAGCAGCCTGACGGGGGGGCGCAATGAGCAGTTCTTC.